Listed below are T cell receptor beta chains from one sample, sequenced in a study of shared clonotypes between healthy human individuals. The table came from immunoSEQ multiplex PCR; TCRdb's copy has only in-frame clones and leaves some out. Of under 550,000 clones listed, less than 96% were seen once; the top ten hold about 0.054%. The specimen was naive CD4+ T cells sorted from blood. Receptors were obtained from a woman in her twenties or thirties in good health. Both conserved end residues are part of each CDR3. D genes are given only for firm matches. Clone sizes are given selectively: once, few, many, or a class where the clone is expanded.

v_gene	abundance	j_gene	d_gene	CDR3aa	CDR3nt
TRBV2	.	TRBJ2-7	TRBD1	CASSVGQGYSEQYF	TGTGCCAGCAGTGTCGGACAGGGGTACAGCGAGCAGTACTTC
TRBV18	.	TRBJ1-3	.	CASSPLPGSGNTIYF	TGTGCCAGCTCACCATTGCCCGGCTCTGGAAACACCATATATTTT
TRBV25-1	.	TRBJ2-7	TRBD2	CASSLRTSGNYEQYF	TGTGCCAGCAGCCTGAGGACTAGCGGGAACTACGAGCAGTACTTC
TRBV23-1	.	TRBJ2-4	.	CASSPRGPEPELAKNIQYF	TGCGCCAGCAGTCCCCGAGGACCAGAACCAGAGCTAGCCAAAAACATTCAGTACTTC
TRBV11-3	.	TRBJ2-1	TRBD2	CASSPNRMRAGDEQFF	TGTGCCAGCAGCCCAAATAGGATGCGAGCGGGAGATGAGCAGTTCTTC
TRBV6-6	.	TRBJ1-6	TRBD1	CASSRTGINSPLHF	TGTGCCAGCAGTCGGACAGGGATCAATTCACCCCTCCACTTT
TRBV6-6	.	TRBJ1-5	.	CASSSEKNQPQHF	TGTGCCAGCAGTTCCGAAAAGAATCAGCCCCAGCATTTT
TRBV27	.	TRBJ1-1	.	CASSLSGKGGTEAFF	TGTGCCAGCAGTTTATCGGGGAAGGGGGGGACTGAAGCTTTCTTT
TRBV27	.	TRBJ2-7	.	CASRPTTESEQYF	TGTGCCAGCAGGCCGACTACGGAGTCCGAGCAGTACTTC
TRBV6-1	.	TRBJ2-7	.	CASSQVDEQYF	TGTGCCAGCAGTCAGGTCGACGAGCAGTACTTC
TRBV2	.	TRBJ1-5	.	CASSVGGNQPQHF	TGTGCCAGCAGTGTAGGGGGGAATCAGCCCCAGCATTTT
TRBV6-1	.	TRBJ2-7	.	CASSEAGASAGFEQYF	TGTGCCAGCAGTGAAGCAGGGGCATCGGCGGGTTTTGAGCAGTACTTC
TRBV27	.	TRBJ2-1	.	CASSLEAGYSYNEQFF	TGTGCCAGCAGTTTAGAAGCGGGCTACTCCTACAATGAGCAGTTCTTC
TRBV10-1	.	TRBJ1-1	TRBD1	CASRASGQVSEAFF	TGCGCCAGCAGAGCGTCGGGACAGGTCTCTGAAGCTTTCTTT
TRBV28	.	TRBJ1-5	TRBD1	CASSPSQGAGGQPQHF	TGTGCCAGCAGTCCCTCGCAGGGGGCGGGCGGGCAGCCCCAGCATTTT
TRBV7-3	.	TRBJ2-7	.	CASSPPTAPYEQYF	TGTGCCAGCAGCCCCCCGACAGCCCCCTACGAGCAGTACTTC
TRBV2	.	TRBJ2-2	TRBD1	CASRGTGIGELFF	TGTGCCAGCAGAGGGACAGGGATCGGGGAGCTGTTTTTT
TRBV5-1	.	TRBJ1-5	.	CASSLDGSNQPQHF	TGCGCCAGCAGCTTGGATGGAAGCAATCAGCCCCAGCATTTT
TRBV2	.	TRBJ2-7	.	CASSETGSYEQYF	TGTGCCAGCAGTGAGACAGGATCCTACGAGCAGTACTTC
TRBV19	.	TRBJ2-7	.	CASSIDQYEQYF	TGTGCCAGTAGTATAGATCAGTACGAGCAGTACTTC
TRBV27	.	TRBJ1-5	.	CASSFQQGDGQPQHF	TGTGCCAGCAGTTTTCAGCAGGGTGATGGTCAGCCCCAGCATTTT
TRBV19	.	TRBJ2-7	TRBD2	CATDYRGGPYEQYF	TGTGCCACAGATTATCGGGGGGGTCCCTACGAGCAGTACTTC
TRBV18	.	TRBJ2-1	.	CASSPGGVYEQFF	TGTGCCAGCTCACCAGGTGGGGTCTATGAGCAGTTCTTC
TRBV5-1	.	TRBJ2-3	TRBD1	CASSYPGQDTQYF	TGCGCCAGCAGCTACCCGGGACAGGATACGCAGTATTTT
TRBV19	.	TRBJ2-3	.	CASSSLASDTQYF	TGTGCCAGTAGTAGCCTCGCATCCGATACGCAGTATTTT
TRBV5-4	.	TRBJ1-1	TRBD1	CASSLKTGGNTEAFF	TGTGCCAGCAGCCTGAAGACAGGGGGGAACACTGAAGCTTTCTTT
TRBV6-5	once	TRBJ2-7	TRBD1	CASSSLDWTGPYEQYF	TGTGCCAGCAGTTCCCTAGACTGGACAGGGCCCTACGAGCAGTACTTC
TRBV19	.	TRBJ1-1	.	CASTRDITEAFF	TGTGCCAGTACCCGGGACATCACTGAAGCTTTCTTT
TRBV25-1	.	TRBJ2-7	.	CASRGTSEGYEQYF	TGTGCCAGCAGAGGAACTAGTGAGGGCTACGAGCAGTACTTC
TRBV18	.	TRBJ2-2	.	CASSPATPLGGTGELFF	TGTGCCAGCTCACCGGCTACCCCCTTAGGGGGGACCGGGGAGCTGTTTTTT
TRBV6-6	.	TRBJ1-1	.	CASSYHVGVEAFF	TGTGCCAGCAGTTACCACGTGGGGGTTGAAGCTTTCTTT
TRBV5-5	.	TRBJ1-1	.	CASSYIVTANTEAFF	TGTGCCAGCAGCTATATTGTGACGGCGAACACTGAAGCTTTCTTT
TRBV29-1	.	TRBJ2-5	TRBD2	CSVLVAGAAETQYF	TGCAGCGTCCTGGTGGCGGGAGCTGCCGAGACCCAGTACTTC
TRBV6-6	.	TRBJ1-2	.	CASSYARKHDTF	TGTGCCAGCAGTTATGCACGAAAACATGACACCTTC
TRBV30	.	TRBJ1-4	.	CAWKGVRQGHSLSEKLFF	TGTGCCTGGAAGGGGGTTCGGCAGGGGCATTCCTTAAGTGAAAAACTGTTTTTT
TRBV7-9	once	TRBJ1-1	.	CASSPRGGDTEAFF	TGTGCCAGCAGCCCCCGAGGTGGGGACACTGAAGCTTTCTTT
TRBV5-1	.	TRBJ2-2	.	CASSLEYPGGFTGELFF	TGCGCCAGCAGCTTGGAATATCCAGGGGGGTTCACCGGGGAGCTGTTTTTT
TRBV7-9	.	TRBJ1-4	.	CASSLVLNEKLFF	TGTGCCAGCAGCTTAGTGCTTAATGAAAAACTGTTTTTT
TRBV2	few	TRBJ1-2	TRBD1	CASSGTGANYGYTF	TGTGCCAGCAGTGGGACAGGCGCTAACTATGGCTACACCTTC
TRBV28	.	TRBJ1-2	TRBD1	CASSMGGTGGLAGGYTF	TGTGCCAGCTCAATGGGGGGGACAGGGGGCCTGGCGGGTGGCTACACCTTC
TRBV6-5	.	TRBJ1-1	.	CASSYGRNTEAFF	TGTGCCAGCAGTTACGGGCGGAACACTGAAGCTTTCTTT
TRBV10-2	.	TRBJ2-3	.	CASAPDRQATDTQYF	TGCGCCAGCGCCCCCGATCGGCAGGCCACAGATACGCAGTATTTT
TRBV9	.	TRBJ2-1	TRBD2	CASSSPSGSSYNEQFF	TGTGCCAGCAGCTCACCTAGCGGGAGCTCCTACAATGAGCAGTTCTTC
TRBV5-1	once	TRBJ1-2	.	CASSLRRQDYGYTF	TGCGCCAGCAGCTTGAGGCGGCAGGACTATGGCTACACCTTC
TRBV11-2	.	TRBJ2-1	TRBD2	CASSKGLAETNNEQFF	TGTGCCAGCAGCAAGGGACTAGCGGAAACCAACAATGAGCAGTTCTTC
TRBV6-4	.	TRBJ2-3	TRBD2	CASSVGSGRSTTQYF	TGTGCCAGCAGTGTCGGTAGCGGGAGGAGTACCACGCAGTATTTT